The sequence of this TCR beta chain was determined in a study of blood T cell repertoires in COVID-19 (dated by TCRdb to about 2020). Describing the broader study: The collaborator samples originated in the United States, Italy and Spain and spanned the acute and convalescent phases of COVID-19. The sample metadata nearly always contained a de-identified subject ID, COVID-19 status, age in years and sex. A freely available public database, intended as a resource for researchers studying the immune response to SARS-CoV-2, is where the repertoires were released. Where available, HLA class I and class II types were taken from metadata supplied by the sample provider and were not determined by assay-based typing. The prospective study material was composed of cDNA or gDNA derived from T cells, B-cell-depleted T cells, or PBMCs. Samples came from the ongoing ImmuneRACE study (first 160 participants) plus 1,254 subjects from 6 global collaborators. Subjects who had been exposed to COVID-19, were actively infected with it, or had recovered from it provided the deeply sampled blood TCRbeta repertoires that made up the dataset.

The junction shows trimming of 2 bases on V and 3 bases on J, plus 12 bases between the germline ends. Per the germline V gene (reference sequence), LNHNV is the CDR1 and YYDKDF is the CDR2. The CDR3 has 15 amino acids, counting the end cysteine and phenylalanine. The CDR3 DNA has 45 bases and is translated from base 1. TCRbeta CDR3 regions were amplified from genomic DNA by means of the immunoSEQ Assay, a bias-controlled multiplex PCR. As for the authors' bioinformatics: The number of nucleated cells in each sample was estimated by amplification of reference gene primers within the assay. To quantify the absolute abundance of each unique TCRbeta CDR3 rearrangement, sequence reads were collapsed and filtered. Productive Simpson clonality was computed per sample as the square root of Simpson's diversity index over productive rearrangements. Here the immuneACCESS table is served through TCRdb, limited to in-frame sequences with V and J called. Missing clones are a known gap in these copies; in checked studies unresolved V genes cover under half, and the rest lacks a known reason. The DNA gave D and trimming, while V, J and clone size come from that table. This sample holds roughly 200,000 clones; over 70% were observed only once. More than 25% of the sample comes from the top ten.

Each collaborating institution followed its own protocols to collect whole blood in K2EDTA tubes. For TCRbeta analysis, collaborators shipped samples as frozen whole blood, isolated PBMCs, or DNA extracted from either of those sample types. For this clone: Its antigen remains undetermined. No base quality information exists; no much larger clone differs at one position.

Points the paper makes about the study in general: Clinical and demographic metadata were provided uncurated, with the amount varying by source and participant.

The receptor's source is a man in his forties with acute or convalescent COVID-19. This chain joins TRBV15 to TRBJ2-3, with the D segment identity uncertain. The sample consisted of peripheral blood. Read as DNA, the sequence is TGTGCCACCAGCAGAAATATTATAGCTACAGATACGCAGTATTTT. Translated, this is CATSRNIIATDTQYF.